The following is a TCR beta chain sequence with its context. Its antigen is unidentified. Stem cell-like memory, regulatory, central memory and naive CD4+ cells were sorted via CD45RO/CCR7/CD25/CD127/CD95/CD27. The source of the sample is a study of beta chain features in type 1 diabetes. Findings of the study overall: Moderate yet significant TCRB CDR3 shortening was seen in Type 1 diabetes patients in all four CD4+ subsets. Any PCR bias toward short templates would affect both groups alike.

Isolated RNA was reverse transcribed in full, so expressed TCRB transcripts were sequenced. Sequencing was performed with immunoSEQ multiplex PCR; in TCRdb, only in-frame clones are kept and a portion is missing. Of 600,000 or so clones listed, more than 12% are singletons. The CDR3 covers 15 residues. The V end lost 1 base, the J end lost 5 bases, and 11 bases lay between the germline ends. CDR1 is MDHEN and CDR2 is SYDVKM in the germline V gene. The receptor comes from a man younger than 35 with type 1 diabetes. The sequenced material came from naive CD4+ T cells from blood. This sequence joins TRBV28 and TRBJ2-2, with a weak D call TRBD1 (6 bases). In nucleotides, the CDR3 is TGTGCCAGCAGTTTATTTGGACAGACTACCGGGGAGCTGTTTTTT. It encodes CASSLFGQTTGELFF.